This entry features one T cell receptor (beta chain) sequence. Antigen unknown. With a J-beta primer mix and a sample-barcoded 5' primer, a second PCR ran 7 to 11 cycles. A minimum of 2.5 million CDR3-containing paired-end reads was obtained for each sample. Each CDR3 protein is one row after TCRdb ran MiXCR on the 5' RACE reads. The data hold 1,300,000 or so distinct CDR3 sequences, with 45% to 70% observed a single time. The V gene's germline CDR1 is SNHLY and CDR2 FYNNEI. The CDR3 length is 15 residues. This record comes from a study of blood T cells in healthy people across ages. Whole-study findings and limits: It was the long-lived donors that had more naive CD4+ cells and higher diversity than aged donors.

This clonotype originated in a man aged 18 to 30 in good health. The chain combines TRBV2 with TRBJ2-4; no clear D. Gene TRBJ2-7 matches the end of the DNA better, so the J call may be wrong. The sample was blood. CDR3 in amino acids: CASTIKDQVNYEQYF. In DNA, the CDR3 is TGTGCCAGCACTATAAAGGACCAGGTCAACTACGAGCAGTACTTC.